These 19 T cell receptor beta chains originate from one sample sequenced in a study of T cell changes during pregnancy in multiple sclerosis. The table came from immunoSEQ multiplex PCR; TCRdb's copy has only in-frame clones and leaves some out. The top ten hold less than 0.45% of the sample, which has tens of thousands of clones, 90% to 95% seen once. The sequencing used CD4+ T cells from peripheral blood mononuclear cells, collected before pregnancy. Receptors originate from a female donor with multiple sclerosis, enrolled in a pregnancy study.

CDR3 nucleotides: TGCGCCAGCAAGTGGACACGGGACAGGGATGAAGGGGCCAACGTCCTGACTTTC. Residues: CASKWTRDRDEGANVLTF. This sequence joins TRBV10-1 and TRBJ2-6, with TRBD1 identical over 9 bases. J lost 4 bases, V lost 7 bases, and 14 bases had no gene match. The V gene's germline CDR1 is WNHNN and CDR2 SYGVQD (reference sequence). This CDR3 spans 18 amino acids.

On this clone itself: Relative to the germline gene, one junction end is altered; a read error may explain this. The J gene is TRBJ1-5, the V gene TRBV28, with 10 bases identical to TRBD1. Germline values: CDR1 MDHEN, CDR2 SYDVKM. CDR3 length equals 14 residues. The CDR3 region has the DNA TGTGCCAGCATTTTGACAGGGGGCAATCGGCCCCAGCATTTT. The encoded protein is CASILTGGNRPQHF.

The rearrangement links TRBV5-1 to TRBJ2-2; 9 bases align to TRBD1. Germline CDR1 SGHRS, CDR2 YFSETQ. The CDR3 has 19 amino acids. J lost 6 bases, V lost 2 bases, and 17 bases had no gene match. This CDR3 is CASSLAATTGTGKSGELFF. DNA of the CDR3: TGCGCCAGCAGCTTAGCTGCTACAACCGGGACAGGGAAGTCCGGGGAGCTGTTTTTT.

In nucleotides, the CDR3 is TGTGCCAGCAGGGGAATTTCCACAGATACGCAGTATTTT. Its protein is CASRGISTDTQYF. V is TRBV19 and J is TRBJ2-3, with a tentative D call TRBD1 (6 bases). The germline gives CDR1 LNHDA, CDR2 SQIVND (reference sequence). V gave up 9 bases and J gave up 2 bases, with 12 bases separating them. The CDR3 extends over 13 amino acids.

The J gene is TRBJ1-1, the V gene TRBV15; 7 bases map to TRBD1. The CDR3 sequence is 16 residues long. The J segment lost 0 bases and the V segment lost 1 base, leaving 5 bases of the junction unmatched. Germline V gene data show CDR1 as LNHNV and CDR2 as YYDKDF (reference sequence). The CDR3 bases are TGTGCCACCAGCAGAGGACCGACAGGGATGAACACTGAAGCTTTCTTT. This translates into CATSRGPTGMNTEAFF.

This chain links TRBV11-1 with TRBJ1-4, with 8 bases matching TRBD1. The length of the CDR3 is 15 residues. The V segment lost 3 bases and the J segment 7 bases; nucleotides outside the gene matches: 7. Germline assignment: CDR1 SGHAT and CDR2 FQDESV (reference sequence). CDR3 sequence reads: CASSFGTGLREKLFF. Here the CDR3 DNA reads TGTGCCAGCAGCTTCGGGACAGGTCTCCGTGAAAAACTGTTTTTT.

This chain connects TRBV14 to TRBJ2-2, with 8 bases that match TRBD1. CDR3 size: 16 residues. V shed 4 bases, J shed 3 bases, and the junction held 7 bases outside the gene matches. Germline V gives CDR1 SGHDN, CDR2 FVKESK. The CDR3 DNA sequence: TGTGCCAGCAGCCCCCTACAGGGGGAGGACACCGGGGAGCTGTTTTTT. It specifies CASSPLQGEDTGELFF.

The J gene is TRBJ1-1, the V gene TRBV28; D is possibly TRBD1 (5 bases). Germline V lookup: CDR1 MDHEN, CDR2 SYDVKM. V lost 5 bases, J lost 6 bases, and 10 bases lay in between. The CDR3 is 12 amino acids. The CDR3 bases are TGTGCCAGCAGTCCGGGACTGCCTGAAGCTTTCTTT. The encoded protein is CASSPGLPEAFF. The full variable domain, with the rest looked up from reference TRBV28 and TRBJ1-1, is DVKVTQSSRYLVKRTGEKVFLECVQDMDHENMFWYRQDPGLGLRLIYFSYDVKMKEKGDIPEGYSVSREKKERFSLILESASTNQTSMYLCASSPGLPEAFFGQGTRLTVV.

The chain employs TRBV6-5 and TRBJ2-1; D may be TRBD1 (8 bases). Per germline, CDR1 MNHEY and CDR2 SVGAGI. This CDR3 is 15 amino acids long. V lost 4 bases, J lost 3 bases, and 13 bases lay in between. Written as DNA, the CDR3 is TGTGCCAGCAGTTTACAGGGGGGGGACTACAATGAGCAGTTCTTC. This sequence encodes CASSLQGGDYNEQFF.

J is TRBJ1-2 and V is TRBV4-3; tentative D call: TRBD1 (6 bases). The germline CDR1 and CDR2 sequences are LGHNA and YSLEER. Trimming pared 2 bases from V and 4 bases from J, leaving 11 bases between. This CDR3 is 14 amino acids long. CDR3 in DNA: TGCGCCAGCAGCCAAAGACAGGCCAGCTATGGCTACACCTTC. It encodes CASSQRQASYGYTF.

The gene calls are TRBV5-1 and TRBJ2-7; D is perhaps TRBD2 (5 bases). Germline V gene lookup returns CDR1 SGHRS and CDR2 YFSETQ. V was pared by 4 bases and J by 0 bases, with 11 bases between. This CDR3 has 14 amino acids. The CDR3: CASSPRVPSYEQYF. The CDR3 coding sequence is TGCGCCAGCAGCCCGCGGGTCCCCTCCTACGAGCAGTACTTC.

The chain has TRBV14 and TRBJ2-1; 11 positions match TRBD2. The ends lost 9 bases at V and 3 bases at J; junction bases unmatched: 7. Germline V gene data show CDR1 as SGHDN and CDR2 as FVKESK. This CDR3 region has 15 residues. The CDR3 loop reads CASRLAGTFYNEQFF. Written as DNA, the CDR3 is TGTGCCAGTAGACTAGCGGGAACTTTCTACAATGAGCAGTTCTTC.

The gene calls are TRBV7-2 and TRBJ2-5, with 10 bases matching TRBD1. V was pared by 5 bases and J by 4 bases, with 4 bases of the junction left unmatched. The CDR3 runs to 14 residues. Germline V gene lookup returns CDR1 SGHTA and CDR2 FQGNSA. DNA of the CDR3: TGTGCCAGCAGCCAACGGACAGGGGGAGAGACCCAGTACTTC. It encodes CASSQRTGGETQYF.

This chain joins TRBV19 and TRBJ2-5; a possible D gene is TRBD1 (5 bases). This CDR3 has 13 amino acids. The ends were cut back, 3 bases at V and 5 bases at J, with 10 bases in the middle. Germline V gene lookup returns CDR1 LNHDA and CDR2 SQIVND (reference sequence). The DNA for the CDR3 is TGTGCCAGTAGTATTTTTAGGGGTGAGACCCAGTACTTC. Translation gives CASSIFRGETQYF.

The V call is TRBV6-6, the J call TRBJ2-3; 7 nucleotides align to TRBD2. The J segment lost 0 bases and the V segment lost 6 bases, leaving 0 bases of the junction unmatched. The CDR3 consists of 13 residues. Germline V gene data show CDR1 as MNHNY and CDR2 as SVGAGI (reference sequence). CDR3 sequence (DNA): TGTGCCAGCAGGGGGGGGAGCACAGATACGCAGTATTTT. This gives the protein CASRGGSTDTQYF.

This rearrangement joins TRBV6-5 to TRBJ1-5; 7 bases line up with TRBD1. Germline lookup yields CDR1 MNHEY and CDR2 SVGAGI. This CDR3 is 12 amino acids long. J lost 5 bases, V lost 6 bases, and 1 base had no gene match. The CDR3 DNA sequence: TGTGCCAGCAGGCAGGGGGATCAGCCCCAGCATTTT. As protein: CASRQGDQPQHF.

The chain joins TRBV29-1 to TRBJ2-2; TRBD1 agrees at 11 bases. This CDR3 contains 13 residues. J was trimmed by 4 bases and V by 8 bases; bases with no gene match: 3. Germline values: CDR1 SQVTM, CDR2 ANQGSEA. For the CDR3, the DNA is TGCAGCATGGGACAGGGGGGCACCGGGGAGCTGTTTTTT. This translates into CSMGQGGTGELFF.

The rearrangement links TRBV21-1 to TRBJ1-2; TRBD1 is the table's D call, not checked against the DNA. TRBV21-1 has pseudogene status. The CDR3 has 14 amino acids. This CDR3 is CASRGQYTNYGYTF. CDR3 bases: TGTGCCAGCCGGGGACAATACACTAACTATGGCTACACCTTC.

V gene TRBV19 combines with J gene TRBJ1-1; 7 bases map to TRBD1. In germline, CDR1 is LNHDA, CDR2 SQIVND (reference sequence). This CDR3 contains 14 residues. Unmatched junction bases numbered 3, after V lost 4 bases and J lost 1 base. The CDR3 DNA follows: TGTGCCAGTAGTAACAGGGGAGCGAACACTGAAGCTTTCTTT. Protein product: CASSNRGANTEAFF.